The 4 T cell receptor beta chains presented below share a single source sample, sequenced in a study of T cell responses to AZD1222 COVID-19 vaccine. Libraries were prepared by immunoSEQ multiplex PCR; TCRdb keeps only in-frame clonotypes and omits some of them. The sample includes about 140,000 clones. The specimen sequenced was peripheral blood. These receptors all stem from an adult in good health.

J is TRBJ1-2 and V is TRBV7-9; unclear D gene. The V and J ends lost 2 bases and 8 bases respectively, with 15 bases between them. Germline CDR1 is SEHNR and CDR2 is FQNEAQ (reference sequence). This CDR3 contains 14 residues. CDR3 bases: TGTGCCAGCAGCTTAATTTCGGATCTGGGGGGCTACACCTTC. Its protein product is CASSLISDLGGYTF.

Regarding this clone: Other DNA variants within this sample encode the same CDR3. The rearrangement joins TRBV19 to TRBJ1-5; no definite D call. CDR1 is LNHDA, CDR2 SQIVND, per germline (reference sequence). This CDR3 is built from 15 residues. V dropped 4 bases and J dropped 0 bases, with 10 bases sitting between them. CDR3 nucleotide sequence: TGTGCCAGTAGTACAAGACAAGATAGCAATCAGCCCCAGCATTTT. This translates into CASSTRQDSNQPQHF.

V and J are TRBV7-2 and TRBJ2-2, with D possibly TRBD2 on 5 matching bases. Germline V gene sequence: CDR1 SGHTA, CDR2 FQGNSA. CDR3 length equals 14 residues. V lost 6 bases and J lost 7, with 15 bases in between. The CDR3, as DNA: TGTGCCAGCAGGCCACCGGGGTTCGGCGGGGAGCTGTTTTTT. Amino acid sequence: CASRPPGFGGELFF.

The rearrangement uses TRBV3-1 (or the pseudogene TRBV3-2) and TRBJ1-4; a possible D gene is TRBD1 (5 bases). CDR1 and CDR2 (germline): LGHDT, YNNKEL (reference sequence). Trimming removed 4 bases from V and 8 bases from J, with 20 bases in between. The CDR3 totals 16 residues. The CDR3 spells CASSPVRDRDFEKLFF. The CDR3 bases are TGTGCCAGCAGCCCCGTCCGGGACCGGGATTTCGAAAAACTGTTTTTT.